The source of this TCR beta chain is a study of post-analysis software for immune sequencing data. The wider study: Recorded subtypes: relapsing-remitting, secondary progressive, progressive-relapsing; some patients unannotated. Study findings and constraints: Five TRBV segments, including TRBV5-6, TRBV5-1 and TRBV20-1, were more frequent in patients than controls. Compared against controls, patients with multiple sclerosis displayed significantly lower normalized Chao1 diversity. Samples sharing a preparation batch grouped tightly together when assessed by F measure.

This clonotype was observed a handful of times. Its antigen is currently unknown. Unique molecular identifiers were built into the TCR beta cDNA libraries. TCRdb redid the calling of the PCR reads with MiXCR, one entry per CDR3 protein. The profile shows roughly 870,000 distinct CDR3 sequences, 53% of them singletons. Germline-derived CDR1 and CDR2 are SGHTA and FQGTGA. The CDR3 consists of 16 residues. The V gene lost 1 base and the J gene lost 5 bases, with 17 bases spanning the gap. The source of this sequence is a girl aged 5-17 years with multiple sclerosis. The chain employs TRBV7-3 and TRBJ1-1; D gene uncertain. Sequenced material: blood. The CDR3 loop is CASSLNRGQSSTEAFF. The DNA for the CDR3 is TGTGCCAGCAGCTTAAATCGGGGTCAATCAAGTACTGAAGCTTTCTTT.